The 11 T cell receptor beta chains below come from one sample, sequenced in a study of human T cells and chemical hapten exposure. Specified time point: patch test 3, about 24 weeks after DPC sensitization. The treatment was: therapeutic diphenylcyclopropenone sensitization with weekly scalp DPC. TCRdb passed the RACE reads through MiXCR, listing each CDR3 protein once. The sample carries 95,000 to 150,000 distinct CDR3 sequences, about 11% recorded once. Sequenced material: whole blood, taken in connection with sensitization to the hapten diphenylcyclopropenone (DPC). All receptors come from a woman between 50 and 59 years old with alopecia areata. Some clones in this sample may be carry-over from other donors' samples.

V usage is TRBV5-1 and J usage is TRBJ2-3, with D maybe TRBD2 (5 bases). Trimming left V 0 bases short and J 1 base short, with 6 bases between. Germline-derived CDR1 and CDR2 are SGHRS and YFSETQ. The length of the CDR3 is 14 residues. The CDR3 is CASSLGERTDTQYF. The DNA for the CDR3 is TGCGCCAGCAGCTTGGGGGAGCGCACAGATACGCAGTATTTT.

This clonotype appeared a few times. V and J are TRBV7-2 and TRBJ1-6; no firm D call. Germline CDR1 and CDR2: SGHTA and FQGNSA. The CDR3 sequence is 19 residues long. Trimming took 4 bases from V and 0 from J, leaving 19 bases between them. The CDR3 here is CASSSPPSTLSSYNSPLHF. The CDR3 nucleotides read TGTGCCAGCAGCTCCCCCCCCTCAACCCTGAGCTCCTATAATTCACCCCTCCACTTT.

This clonotype was counted many times. This sequence joins TRBV4-1 and TRBJ2-7; D is perhaps TRBD2 (6 bases). V lost 0 bases and J 2 bases, leaving 11 bases between the germline ends. Germline CDR1 reads MGHRA; CDR2 reads YSYEKL. The CDR3 contains 15 residues. This CDR3 is CASSQERGEAYEQYF. CDR3 DNA: TGCGCCAGCAGCCAAGAGCGCGGGGAAGCCTACGAGCAGTACTTC.

As for this clonotype: At one end the junction does not follow the germline gene, possibly because of a read error. This chain joins TRBV6-2 or TRBV6-3 and TRBJ1-5, with TRBD1 matching over 10 bases. This CDR3 is 14 amino acids long. Per germline, CDR1 MNHEY and CDR2 SVGEGT. The CDR3 DNA is TGTACCAGCAGTTACCGGGACAGGGGACGGCCCCAGCATTTT. Translated: CTSSYRDRGRPQHF.

The gene calls are TRBV6-5 and TRBJ1-6; no clear D gene. The CDR3 is 15 amino acids. The V gene's germline CDR1 is MNHEY and CDR2 SVGAGI. Deletions cut 6 bases from V and 8 bases from J, with 17 bases between. The CDR3 region has the DNA TGTGCCAGCAGCCCTCTACCGAGACGGGATTCACCCCTCCACTTT. Its protein is CASSPLPRRDSPLHF.

This chain connects TRBV7-2 to TRBJ2-7; D uncertain. Germline V gives CDR1 SGHTA, CDR2 FQGNSA. The V end was cut by 4 bases, the J end by 3 bases, with 10 bases between. The CDR3 has 13 amino acids. Here the CDR3 DNA reads TGTGCCAGCAGCTCCTCCCAATTCTACGAGCAGTACTTC. Amino acids: CASSSSQFYEQYF.

This clonotype was detected a few times. The rearrangement joins TRBV7-2 to TRBJ2-5; the D is unclear. V was pared by 5 bases and J by 7 bases, with 14 bases between. The CDR3 spans 13 residues. Germline V lookup: CDR1 SGHTA, CDR2 FQGNSA. CDR3 residues: CASSERSARTQYF. In DNA, the CDR3 is TGTGCCAGCAGCGAGAGATCGGCACGGACCCAGTACTTC.

This clonotype was recorded at least ten times. V gene TRBV28 combines with J gene TRBJ1-1; 7 nucleotides match TRBD1. V was pared by 2 bases and J by 0 bases, with 3 bases of the junction left unmatched. The germline gives CDR1 MDHEN, CDR2 SYDVKM. The CDR3 spans 15 residues. CDR3 nucleotide sequence: TGTGCCAGCAGTTTACTGGACAGGTTGAACACTGAAGCTTTCTTT. It yields the protein CASSLLDRLNTEAFF.

The chain couples TRBV3-1 to TRBJ2-3, with a possible D match to TRBD2 (5 bases). CDR3 size: 15 residues. Germline lookup yields CDR1 LGHDT and CDR2 YNNKEL (reference sequence). Trimming stripped 5 bases from V and 1 base from J, with 13 bases between. The CDR3 DNA reads TGTGCCAGCAGCAGTCAACTAGGCGGCACAGATACGCAGTATTTT. Translating it yields CASSSQLGGTDTQYF.

In this sample, this clonotype turned up many times. This chain links TRBV6-2 or TRBV6-3 with TRBJ2-6; the D call may be TRBD1 or TRBD2 (5 bases each). V lost 5 bases, J lost 0 bases, and 17 bases lay in between. This CDR3 has 18 amino acids. Germline V lookup: CDR1 MNHEY, CDR2 SVGEGT. As DNA, the CDR3 is TGTGCCAGCAGTGAGGGGATGGGACGCCGCTCTGGGGCCAACGTCCTGACTTTC. Amino acids: CASSEGMGRRSGANVLTF.

This clonotype occurred a few times. The chain couples TRBV29-1 to TRBJ2-1; D not resolved. This CDR3 is built from 13 residues. Germline CDR1 is SQVTM and CDR2 is ANQGSEA. Trimming took off 8 bases at V and 7 bases at J, with 18 bases between the two ends. The CDR3 sequence: CSSLNRAGNEQFF. The CDR3 bases are TGCAGCTCCCTGAATCGGGCCGGTAATGAGCAGTTCTTC.